This TCR beta chain is drawn from a study of blood T cell repertoires in COVID-19. Using immunoSEQ multiplex PCR, the repertoire was profiled, and TCRdb retains in-frame clones only, with some absent. Of 100,000 to 150,000 clones listed, around 80% are singletons. Germline CDR1 reads SEHNR; CDR2 reads FQNEAQ (reference sequence). V lost 5 bases and J lost 2, with 16 bases in between. The CDR3 length is 15 residues. The material sequenced was peripheral blood. The origin of this receptor is a woman aged 50 to 60 with acute or convalescent COVID-19. V gene TRBV7-9 combines with J gene TRBJ2-7; D gene unclear. CDR3 in DNA: TGTGCCAGCAGCCGTAGTGGTGCCCTTCCCTACGAGCAGTACTTC. It is translated as CASSRSGALPYEQYF.